Following are 2 T cell receptor beta chains from one sample sequenced in a study of Graves' ophthalmopathy and Graves' hyperthyroidism. RNA transcripts yielded amplified TCR beta CDR3 regions. HTBI primers served in a first-round RT-PCR, which a second-round multiplex PCR followed. TCRdb processed the multiplex PCR reads anew with MiXCR; each CDR3 protein has one entry. The table has about 210,000 distinct CDR3 sequences, under 30% seen once. Input material: peripheral blood. The receptor source for this set is a man aged 50-59 years with Graves' ophthalmopathy.

This clonotype has a count of ten or more. V is TRBV28 and J is TRBJ2-7; D gene ambiguous. V lost 2 bases and J 2 bases, leaving 7 bases between the germline ends. The CDR3 loop spans 13 amino acids. CDR1 MDHEN and CDR2 SYDVKM come from the germline V gene. DNA of the CDR3: TGTGCCAGCAGTTTAAAAGTTCCCTACGAGCAGTACTTC. It codes for CASSLKVPYEQYF.

The CDR3 DNA follows: TGTGCCAGCAGGGAGTGGTTCGTAGGCCACGAGCAGTACTTC. Translating gives CASREWFVGHEQYF. This chain connects TRBV6-4 to TRBJ2-7; D gene uncertain. Trimming cost V 6 bases and J 5 bases, with 17 bases left between them. CDR3 length: 14 residues. In germline, CDR1 is MRHNA, CDR2 SNTAGT.